The sequence of this TCR beta chain was determined in a study of OX40 agonist ivuxolimab in advanced cancers. Study-wide findings and caveats: Low normalized clonal expansion also occurred in some nonresponding patients.

Method: immunoSEQ multiplex PCR; TCRdb's copy keeps in-frame clones and lacks some. The data hold tens of thousands of clones, with more than 70% observed a single time. The germline V and J ends were trimmed by 6 bases and 7 bases, with 13 bases remaining between them. The CDR3 runs to 13 residues. Germline-derived CDR1 and CDR2 are MDHEN and SYDVKM. Peripheral blood came from all dose cohorts at three timepoints. A word on this clone: Its antigen is currently unknown.

The sequence was obtained from an adult with an advanced solid tumor such as melanoma, head and neck, liver or kidney cancer. V usage is TRBV28 and J usage is TRBJ1-5; D is possibly TRBD1 (6 bases). The sequences come from CD4+ or CD8+ T cells sorted from blood, collected in a trial of the OX40 agonist ivuxolimab. In DNA, the CDR3 is TGTGCCAGCAGGTCAGGGGAAAGGCAGCCCCAGCATTTT. Its translation: CASRSGERQPQHF.